This T cell receptor (beta chain) was profiled in a study of cytomegalovirus exposure and HLA in healthy donors. Whole-study results and caveats: Fewer N-insertions (relative to the approximately 700-donor mean) were reportedly seen in an Asian-associated ancestry cluster in a later analysis.

A remark on this clone: No antigen is known for it.

From germline, CDR1 is LGHNA and CDR2 YSLEER. The germline V and J ends were trimmed by 3 bases and 2 bases, with 13 bases remaining between them. This CDR3 is built from 15 residues. PCR involved 60 Vbeta and 13 Jbeta primers. In the original workflow: Around 83 million unique TCR beta chains, 10 million to 14 million shared, were counted in a later analysis. Some clones are missing from TCRdb's copy, which holds only in-frame ones; the method was immunoSEQ multiplex PCR. That table furnishes V, J and clone size, whereas the DNA furnished D and trimming. The repertoire consists of roughly 100,000 clones, with around 80% occurring once and the leading ten covering 6.5% to 8.5%.

The sample taken for sequencing was PBMCs. The gene calls are TRBV4-3 and TRBJ1-2; tentatively, D is TRBD1 (5 bases). This clonotype originated in a man between 25 and 39 years old in good health and CMV-seropositive. In nucleotides, the CDR3 is TGCGCCAGCAGCCAGGAAGATTCAGGGAACTATGGCTACACCTTC. This translates into CASSQEDSGNYGYTF.